One TCR beta chain is described in this entry. Its antigen is currently unknown. TCRdb's table, derived via immunoSEQ multiplex PCR, lists solely in-frame clones and lacks some. The repertoire holds 100,000 to 120,000 clones, with more than 85% as singletons. The data were obtained in a study of OX40 agonist ivuxolimab in advanced cancers. Study information: Across the patients, intravenous ivuxolimab was delivered every 2 weeks at 0.01 to 10 mg/kg. Allowance was made for prior anti-PD-1, anti-PD-L1 or anti-CTLA-4 therapy, and 35% to 40% had some. Whole-study results and caveats: Some patients without response likewise showed low normalized clonal expansion. The study found that CD8+ T cells averaged more expanded clones than CD4+.

V lost 4 bases to trimming and J lost 5 bases; unmatched junction nucleotides: 6. Germline V gene data show CDR1 as SGHNT and CDR2 as YYREEE (reference sequence). The CDR3 contains 15 residues. This TCR derives from an adult with an advanced solid tumor such as melanoma, head and neck, liver or kidney cancer. This specimen was CD4+ or CD8+ T cells sorted from blood, taken in a trial of the OX40 agonist ivuxolimab. The genes are TRBV5-4 and TRBJ2-5; the match to TRBD2 covers 12 bases. CDR3 sequence reads: CASSRPGLAGETQYF. For the CDR3, the DNA is TGTGCCAGCAGCCGGCCGGGACTAGCGGGCGAGACCCAGTACTTC.